This TCR beta chain is drawn from a study of cytomegalovirus exposure and HLA in healthy donors. At the time of sampling, donors were nominally healthy, though unrecorded immune exposures were likely. Germline CDR1 reads SGHDT; CDR2 reads YYEEEE. This CDR3 is built from 15 residues. V lost 2 bases, J lost 5 bases, and 2 bases stayed unmatched. Study findings and constraints: Later analysis identified a missense DCLRE1C variant that was linked to TCR beta V- and J-gene trimming.

Turning to this clone: Its antigen remains unidentified.

The PCR had 60 Vbeta and 13 Jbeta primers. Profiling relied on immunoSEQ multiplex PCR, and the TCRdb table lists in-frame clones only, not all of them. The data show 150,000 to 200,000 clones, with around 80% seen just once and less than 1.5% held by the top ten. The TCR comes from a man between 18 and 35 years old in good health and CMV-seronegative. The sequenced material came from PBMCs. The chain recombines TRBV5-6 with TRBJ2-5, with 14 nucleotides matching TRBD2. The CDR3 nucleotides are TGTGCCAGCAGCTTTAGACTAGCGGGAGGGGAGACCCAGTACTTC. Amino acids: CASSFRLAGGETQYF.